This T cell receptor beta chain was profiled in a study of response to subunit inactivated influenza vaccine. TCRdb redid the calling of the RT-PCR reads with MiXCR, one entry per CDR3 protein. The data hold about 540,000 distinct CDR3 sequences, with approximately 24% observed a single time. The same sample was also used in a study of T cells expressing NK-cell markers. That investigation notes: 5'RACE template switching built TCR beta cDNA with unique molecular identifiers. Each TCR beta repertoire originated in sorted T cells that were CD3+CD56+NKG2C+, CD3+CD56+NKG2C- or CD3+CD56-NKG2C+. The study sequenced eight donors, seven HCMV-seropositive and one seronegative. The study found these clonotypes also leading the CD3+CD56-NKG2C+ fraction in several donors.

The source was CD4+ T cells sorted from PBMCs, collected 12 days after vaccination. The clonotype comes from a man aged 50 to 60 who received an inactivated influenza vaccine.

This CDR3 is CASKRRVSQETQYF. CDR3 in DNA: TGTGCCAGCAAGAGAAGGGTGTCCCAAGAGACCCAGTACTTC. This chain links TRBV27 with TRBJ2-5; D call uncertain. CDR1 is MNHEY and CDR2 is SMNVEV in the germline V gene (reference sequence). This CDR3 has 14 amino acids. V was trimmed by 7 bases and J by 1 base, leaving 13 bases between them.